Presented here are 29 T cell receptor beta chains from one specimen sequenced in a study of response to subunit inactivated influenza vaccine (dated 2018 in TCRdb). Preparation of the library involved RT-PCR. Sequencer: Illumina HiSeq 2500. TCRdb applied fastp at Q25 and MiXCR to the public reads, then kept only in-frame beta chains. Identical CDR3 protein sequences are pooled into one entry, listed with their most common genes and DNA. The sample includes 600,000 to 850,000 distinct CDR3 sequences, with roughly 15% observed a single time. The biggest ten clones account for roughly 7.6% of the sample. The sample consisted of PBMCs from blood, taken 14 to 15 days before vaccination. These receptors were taken from a man over 45 who received an inactivated influenza vaccine. Donor details come from another sample of the same person, matched by shared clones.

The chain employs TRBV19 and TRBJ2-1; D remains unclear. V was cut by 1 base and J by 9 bases, with 10 bases left in between. CDR3 length: 13 residues. The germline gives CDR1 LNHDA, CDR2 SQIVND (reference sequence). The CDR3 DNA reads as TGTGCCAGTAGTATAGTTAGGGCCCCTGAGCAGTTCTTC. Protein: CASSIVRAPEQFF.

The rearrangement links TRBV10-3 to TRBJ1-2; 8 nucleotides agree with TRBD1. CDR1 ENHRY and CDR2 SYGVKD come from the germline V gene. CDR3 length: 14 residues. V dropped 0 bases and J dropped 3; count of bases not matched to a gene: 0. The chain's CDR3 is CAISESGQDYGYTF. The CDR3 nucleotides are TGTGCCATCAGTGAGTCGGGACAGGACTATGGCTACACCTTC.

The chain has TRBV30 and TRBJ2-5, with TRBD1 matching over 7 bases. The CDR3 sequence is 13 residues long. Trimming at V came to 4 bases and at J to 1 base, leaving 3 bases not matched to a gene. The germline V gene encodes CDR1 GTSNPN and CDR2 SVGIG (reference sequence). CDR3 region: CAWTGTAQETQYF. The CDR3 nucleotides read TGTGCCTGGACAGGGACAGCCCAAGAGACCCAGTACTTC. The full variable domain, rest sourced from reference TRBV30 and TRBJ2-5, is SQTIHQWPATLVQPVGSPLSLECTVEGTSNPNLYWYRQAAGRGLQLLFYSVGIGQISSEVPQNLSASRPQDRQFILSSKKLLLSDSGFYLCAWTGTAQETQYFGPGTRLLVL.

This clonotype was detected only a few times. The V gene is TRBV11-1, the J gene TRBJ2-5; TRBD2 agrees at 9 bases. The germline gives CDR1 SGHAT, CDR2 FQDESV (reference sequence). CDR3 length equals 22 residues. Losses at the gene ends were 2 bases for V and 1 base for J; bases not matched to a gene: 23. The CDR3 DNA reads as TGTGCCAGCAGCTTATCGCCTCCCGGGACTAGCCGAGGACCTGGGGTCCAAGAGACCCAGTACTTC. Translation gives CASSLSPPGTSRGPGVQETQYF.

This clonotype was seen more than once but under ten times. The chain couples TRBV19 to TRBJ1-1; D unclear. Deletions cut 8 bases from V and 1 base from J, with 8 bases between. Germline CDR1 reads LNHDA; CDR2 reads SQIVND (reference sequence). This CDR3 region has 12 residues. CDR3 residues: CASGFGNTEAFF. Here the CDR3 DNA reads TGTGCCAGTGGTTTTGGGAACACTGAAGCTTTCTTT.

This clonotype was recorded many times. V gene TRBV7-2 combines with J gene TRBJ2-2; possibly TRBD2 for D (6 bases). Germline lookup yields CDR1 SGHTA and CDR2 FQGNSA. The CDR3 is 17 residues long. The V end was cut by 2 bases, the J end by 6 bases, with 19 bases between. This CDR3 is CASSLRLTGERAGELFF. The CDR3 coding sequence is TGTGCCAGCAGCTTAAGGCTGACGGGAGAAAGGGCCGGGGAGCTGTTTTTT.

This clonotype turned up a few times. The chain joins TRBV28 to TRBJ2-7, with unresolved D. The V gene's germline CDR1 is MDHEN and CDR2 SYDVKM. Trimming took off 1 base at V and 2 bases at J, with 9 bases between the two ends. The CDR3 is 14 residues long. CDR3 residues: CASSLFERAYEQYF. The CDR3 nucleotides are TGTGCCAGCAGTTTATTCGAACGGGCCTACGAGCAGTACTTC.

This chain connects TRBV7-2 to TRBJ2-5; perhaps TRBD1 as D (6 bases). The V gene lost 5 bases and the J gene lost 4 bases, with 17 bases spanning the gap. The CDR3 consists of 15 residues. CDR1 is SGHTA, CDR2 FQGNSA, per germline. The CDR3 loop reads CASSQTGLATETQYF. Written as DNA, the CDR3 is TGTGCCAGCAGCCAGACAGGACTCGCAACAGAGACCCAGTACTTC. Variable domain in full (rest from reference TRBV7-2 and TRBJ2-5): GAGVSQSPSNKVTEKGKDVELRCDPISGHTALYWYRQSLGQGLEFLIYFQGNSAPDKSGLPSDRFSAERTGGSVSTLTIQRTQQEDSAVYLCASSQTGLATETQYFGPGTRLLVL.

This clonotype was found a few times. The chain employs TRBV10-3 and TRBJ1-4; 7 nucleotides agree with TRBD1. CDR3 length: 15 residues. CDR1 and CDR2 from the germline V gene are ENHRY and SYGVKD. V dropped 4 bases and J dropped 7; count of bases not matched to a gene: 9. The CDR3 loop is CAISASTGLSEKLFF. The DNA of the CDR3 is TGTGCCATCAGTGCGTCGACAGGGTTAAGTGAAAAACTGTTTTTT.

V and J are TRBV5-1 and TRBJ1-4, with unresolved D. Germline-derived CDR1 and CDR2 are SGHRS and YFSETQ. This CDR3 has 15 amino acids. Trimming left V 2 bases short and J 5 bases short, with 13 bases between. CDR3: CASSFGPNLNEKLFF. Written as DNA, the CDR3 is TGCGCCAGCAGCTTCGGACCGAATTTAAATGAAAAACTGTTTTTT.

The chain employs TRBV7-3 and TRBJ2-5; 8 nucleotides line up with TRBD2. V trimming: 4 bases; J trimming: 4 bases; junction bases outside the gene matches: 8. The CDR3 totals 15 residues. From germline, CDR1 is SGHTA and CDR2 FQGTGA. The CDR3 spells CASSSVAGTPETQYF. CDR3 nucleotide sequence: TGTGCCAGCAGCTCCGTAGCGGGAACCCCAGAGACCCAGTACTTC.

The genes are TRBV6-1 and TRBJ1-3; 7 positions match TRBD1. The CDR3 sequence is 15 residues long. CDR1 is MNHNS, CDR2 SASEGT, per germline. The V and J ends lost 6 bases and 3 bases, in that order; junction bases with no gene match: 8. The CDR3 is CASSEQGSLGNTIYF. Here the CDR3 DNA reads TGTGCCAGCAGCGAACAGGGGTCCCTTGGAAACACCATATATTTT.

V and J are TRBV12-3 or TRBV12-4 and TRBJ2-2; possibly TRBD1 for D (6 bases). Between the trimmed V and J ends, which lost 5 bases and 2 bases, there was a span of 15 bases. This CDR3 is built from 16 residues. The CDR3 DNA follows: TGTGCCAGCAGTGAGGGTCCAGGGGCAAACACCGGGGAGCTGTTTTTT. The encoded protein is CASSEGPGANTGELFF.

This chain joins TRBV29-1 and TRBJ2-3; D remains unclear. Germline V lookup: CDR1 SQVTM, CDR2 ANQGSEA. Trimming took 3 bases from V and 2 from J, leaving 6 bases between them. This CDR3 comprises 12 residues. The CDR3 DNA is TGCAGCGTTGATCAATTCACAGATACGCAGTATTTT. Its protein product is CSVDQFTDTQYF.

There are a few counts of this clonotype. The chain uses TRBV28 and TRBJ1-1; no definite D call. V lost 2 bases and J 6 bases, leaving 10 bases between the germline ends. This CDR3 comprises 13 residues. The V gene's germline CDR1 is MDHEN and CDR2 SYDVKM. The CDR3 nucleotides are TGTGCCAGCAGTTTACTATACATCCCTGAAGCTTTCTTT. Protein sequence: CASSLLYIPEAFF.

This clonotype came up a few times. This chain connects TRBV7-3 to TRBJ2-1; TRBD2 is a possible D gene (5 bases). This CDR3 is built from 13 residues. Trimming pared 4 bases from V and 10 bases from J, leaving 14 bases between. Germline V gene data show CDR1 as SGHTA and CDR2 as FQGTGA. The DNA for the CDR3 is TGTGCCAGCAGCTCGGGGTCTTCTGGGGAGCAGTTCTTC. It yields the protein CASSSGSSGEQFF.

This clonotype was seen a handful of times. This chain connects TRBV29-1 to TRBJ2-2; D is possibly TRBD2 (5 bases). V lost 7 bases and J lost 5, with 20 bases in between. Germline CDR1 SQVTM, CDR2 ANQGSEA. The CDR3 totals 15 residues. The chain's CDR3 is CSGLLIGRRTGELFF. CDR3 nucleotides: TGCAGCGGGTTGTTAATAGGGAGACGGACCGGGGAGCTGTTTTTT.

This chain links TRBV20-1 with TRBJ2-7; D possibly corresponds to TRBD2 (5 bases). The CDR3 totals 13 residues. Deletions cut 6 bases from V and 1 base from J, with 13 bases between. Looked up from germline, CDR1 is DFQATT and CDR2 is SNEGSKA (reference sequence). The CDR3 DNA follows: TGCAGTGCGAGCCACAGAGGGTCCTACGAGCAGTACTTC. It encodes CSASHRGSYEQYF.

The rearrangement links TRBV7-2 to TRBJ1-6; D possibly corresponds to TRBD1 (5 bases). V was cut by 5 bases and J by 6 bases, with 8 bases left in between. The V gene's germline CDR1 is SGHTA and CDR2 FQGNSA. There are 13 residues in the CDR3. The CDR3 region is CASSPDINSPLHF. The CDR3 region has the DNA TGTGCCAGCAGCCCGGACATTAATTCACCCCTCCACTTT.

The gene calls are TRBV5-5 and TRBJ2-7; no clear D gene. There are 13 residues in the CDR3. V was trimmed by 1 base and J by 3 bases, leaving 8 bases between them. In germline, CDR1 is SGHKS, CDR2 YYEKEE (reference sequence). The chain's CDR3 is CASSLFVNYEQYF. DNA of the CDR3: TGTGCCAGCAGCTTGTTCGTGAACTACGAGCAGTACTTC.

This clonotype was seen a few times. This rearrangement joins TRBV2 to TRBJ1-1, with no clear D. The CDR3 has 14 amino acids. Germline V gene sequence: CDR1 SNHLY, CDR2 FYNNEI. V shed 7 bases and J shed 7 bases, with 19 bases lying between them. The CDR3 DNA follows: TGTGCCAGCACTTCATCAAGGGTCGGAAGTGAAGCTTTCTTT. This gives the protein CASTSSRVGSEAFF.

This clonotype was counted at least ten times. This chain uses TRBV5-1 with TRBJ2-1; TRBD1 aligns across 12 bases. With 4 bases clipped from V and 8 bases from J, the junction kept 4 bases outside the gene matches. The CDR3 has 14 amino acids. Germline values: CDR1 SGHRS, CDR2 YFSETQ. The CDR3 protein is CASSGGTGGDEQFF. CDR3 sequence (DNA): TGCGCCAGCAGCGGAGGGACAGGGGGCGATGAGCAGTTCTTC.

This clonotype has a handful of counts. The rearrangement joins TRBV12-3 or TRBV12-4 to TRBJ2-1, with TRBD2 identical over 8 bases. With 3 bases clipped from V and 11 bases from J, the junction kept 6 bases outside the gene matches. The CDR3 loop spans 13 amino acids. CDR3 nucleotide sequence: TGTGCCAGCAGTTTTGCGCGGGGGGCTAAGCAGTTCTTC. This gives the protein CASSFARGAKQFF.

This clonotype was seen more than once but under ten times. The rearrangement uses TRBV7-6 and TRBJ2-5; D not resolved. Germline V gene lookup returns CDR1 SGHVS and CDR2 FNYEAQ. The V and J ends lost 2 bases and 1 base respectively, with 11 bases between them. CDR3 length: 15 amino acids. This chain's CDR3 is CASSLFVATQETQYF. The CDR3 nucleotides read TGTGCCAGCAGCTTATTCGTTGCGACCCAAGAGACCCAGTACTTC.

V usage is TRBV4-3 and J usage is TRBJ2-1, with TRBD2 matching 14 bases. The ends lost 5 bases at V and 5 bases at J; junction bases unmatched: 8. The CDR3 contains 17 residues. Germline CDR1 is LGHNA and CDR2 is YSLEER. This chain's CDR3 is CASSVRLAGGPDNEQFF. CDR3 in DNA: TGCGCCAGCAGCGTTAGACTAGCGGGGGGGCCCGACAATGAGCAGTTCTTC.

The CDR3 here is CASSVGQFYNSPLHF. The CDR3 region has the DNA TGTGCCAGCAGCGTAGGACAGTTCTATAATTCACCCCTCCACTTT. The gene calls are TRBV7-2 and TRBJ1-6; weak D call: TRBD1 (6 bases). In germline, CDR1 is SGHTA, CDR2 FQGNSA. Trimming took off 5 bases at V and 3 bases at J, with 11 bases between the two ends. CDR3 length: 15 residues.

In its sample, this clonotype was seen many times. V is TRBV20-1 and J is TRBJ2-3; possible D gene TRBD1, 5 bases. Germline loops: CDR1 DFQATT, CDR2 SNEGSKA (reference sequence). V was cut by 4 bases and J by 4 bases, with 15 bases left in between. This CDR3 has 14 residues. The CDR3 nucleotides read TGCAGTGCTAATGGGGCAGGGTGGGCAGATACGCAGTATTTT. It yields the protein CSANGAGWADTQYF.

This clonotype was picked up many times. V and J are TRBV5-1 and TRBJ2-1; 14 bases line up with TRBD2. Germline values: CDR1 SGHRS, CDR2 YFSETQ. The CDR3 totals 21 residues. The trim removed 0 bases at V and 2 bases at J, leaving 13 bases unmatched. The CDR3 protein is CASSLALTGGLAGGPYNEQFF. The CDR3 region has the DNA TGCGCCAGCAGCTTGGCCCTGACAGGAGGACTAGCGGGAGGCCCCTACAATGAGCAGTTCTTC.

J is TRBJ2-7 and V is TRBV7-9, with D unclear. With 1 base removed from V and 3 bases from J, the gap between germline ends came to 10 bases. Germline CDR1 reads SEHNR; CDR2 reads FQNEAQ (reference sequence). The CDR3 is made up of 14 amino acids. This CDR3 reads CASSLGSTGYEQYF. The CDR3 nucleotides are TGTGCCAGCAGCTTAGGATCCACTGGCTACGAGCAGTACTTC.